This T cell receptor beta chain appears in the sequencing data of a study of T cell changes during pregnancy in multiple sclerosis. With 6 bases removed from V and 4 bases from J, the gap between germline ends came to 15 bases. CDR1 is ENHRY, CDR2 SYGVKD, per germline. The CDR3 runs 14 residues. Only one count was recorded for this clone. The repertoire was sequenced with immunoSEQ multiplex PCR; TCRdb's copy has only in-frame clones and lacks some. The data contain about 49,000 clones, almost 95% of them singletons. This receptor was identified in a female donor with multiple sclerosis, enrolled in a pregnancy study. This specimen was peripheral blood, taken after pregnancy. The chain recombines TRBV10-3 with TRBJ2-5; tentatively, D is TRBD1 (5 bases). The CDR3 protein is CAIRPAGSGETQYF. The CDR3 nucleotides are TGTGCCATCAGACCGGCAGGGTCGGGAGAGACCCAGTACTTC.